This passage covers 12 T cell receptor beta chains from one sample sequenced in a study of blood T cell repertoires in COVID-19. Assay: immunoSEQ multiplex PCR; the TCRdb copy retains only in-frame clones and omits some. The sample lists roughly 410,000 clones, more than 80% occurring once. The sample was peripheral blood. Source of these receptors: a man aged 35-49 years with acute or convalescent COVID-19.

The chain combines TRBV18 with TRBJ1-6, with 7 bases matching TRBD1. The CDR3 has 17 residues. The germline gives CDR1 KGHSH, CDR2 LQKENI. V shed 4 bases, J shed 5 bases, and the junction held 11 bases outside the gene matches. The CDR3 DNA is TGTGCCAGCTCACAGACTTACAGGGGTCTCGATAATTCACCCCTCCACTTT. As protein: CASSQTYRGLDNSPLHF.

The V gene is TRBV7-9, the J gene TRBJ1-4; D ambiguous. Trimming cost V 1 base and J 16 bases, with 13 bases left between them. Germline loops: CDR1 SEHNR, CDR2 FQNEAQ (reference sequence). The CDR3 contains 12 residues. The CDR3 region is CASSLGSGLPFF. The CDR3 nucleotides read TGTGCCAGCAGCTTAGGTTCCGGTCTCCCGTTTTTT. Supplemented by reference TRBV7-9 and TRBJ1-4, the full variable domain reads DTGVSQNPRHKITKRGQNVTFRCDPISEHNRLYWYRQTLGQGPEFLTYFQNEAQLEKSRLLSDRFSAERPKGSFSTLEIQRTEQGDSAMYLCASSLGSGLPFFGSGTQLSVL.

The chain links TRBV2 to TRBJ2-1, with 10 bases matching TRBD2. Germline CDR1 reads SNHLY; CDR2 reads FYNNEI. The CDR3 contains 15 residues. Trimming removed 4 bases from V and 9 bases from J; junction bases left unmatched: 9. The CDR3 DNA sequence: TGTGCCAGCAGTGTTAGCGGGGGGCGCATAGCTGAGCAGTTCTTC. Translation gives CASSVSGGRIAEQFF. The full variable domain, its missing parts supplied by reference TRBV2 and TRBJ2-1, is EPEVTQTPSHQVTQMGQEVILRCVPISNHLYFYWYRQILGQKVEFLVSFYNNEISEKSEIFDDQFSVERPDGSNFTLKIRSTKLEDSAMYFCASSVSGGRIAEQFFGPGTRLTVL.

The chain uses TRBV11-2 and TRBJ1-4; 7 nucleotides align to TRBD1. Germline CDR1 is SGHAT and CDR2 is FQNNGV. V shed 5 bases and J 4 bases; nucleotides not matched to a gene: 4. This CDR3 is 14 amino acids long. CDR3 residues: CASSRGQLNEKLFF. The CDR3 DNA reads TGTGCCAGCAGCCGGGGACAGCTTAATGAAAAACTGTTTTTT.

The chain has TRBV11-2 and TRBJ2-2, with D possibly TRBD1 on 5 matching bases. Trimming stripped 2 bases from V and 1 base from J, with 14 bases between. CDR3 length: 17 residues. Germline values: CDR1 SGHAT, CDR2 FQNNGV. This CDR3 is CASSLNAAGWNTGELFF. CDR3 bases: TGTGCCAGCAGCTTAAATGCGGCAGGGTGGAACACCGGGGAGCTGTTTTTT.

The CDR3 nucleotides read TGTGCCAGCAGCTCTCAACCTAGCGGTCCCAGCACAGATACGCAGTATTTT. Translated, it gives CASSSQPSGPSTDTQYF. The gene calls are TRBV4-2 and TRBJ2-3, with 7 bases identical to TRBD2. V dropped 5 bases and J dropped 0; count of bases not matched to a gene: 11. Looked up from germline, CDR1 is LGHNA and CDR2 is YNFKEQ. The CDR3 consists of 17 residues.

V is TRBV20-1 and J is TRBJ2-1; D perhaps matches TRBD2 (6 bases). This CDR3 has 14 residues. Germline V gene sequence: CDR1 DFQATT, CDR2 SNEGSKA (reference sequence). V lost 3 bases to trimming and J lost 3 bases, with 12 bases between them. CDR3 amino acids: CSASRQGGYNEQFF. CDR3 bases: TGCAGTGCTAGTAGGCAGGGAGGCTACAATGAGCAGTTCTTC.

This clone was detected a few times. The CDR3 region has the DNA TGTGCCAGCAGCCCGTCGACAGGAGATACGCAGTATTTT. Its translation: CASSPSTGDTQYF. The rearrangement links TRBV5-4 to TRBJ2-3, with a tentative D call TRBD1 (6 bases). CDR1 SGHNT and CDR2 YYREEE come from the germline V gene (reference sequence). The length of the CDR3 is 13 residues. V lost 4 bases, J lost 5 bases, and 11 bases lay in between.

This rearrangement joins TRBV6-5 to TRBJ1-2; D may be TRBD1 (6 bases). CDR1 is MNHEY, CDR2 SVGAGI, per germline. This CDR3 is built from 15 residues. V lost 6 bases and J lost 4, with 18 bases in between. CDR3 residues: CASSRDTLFTYGYTF. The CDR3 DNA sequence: TGTGCCAGCAGCCGGGACACACTTTTCACCTATGGCTACACCTTC.

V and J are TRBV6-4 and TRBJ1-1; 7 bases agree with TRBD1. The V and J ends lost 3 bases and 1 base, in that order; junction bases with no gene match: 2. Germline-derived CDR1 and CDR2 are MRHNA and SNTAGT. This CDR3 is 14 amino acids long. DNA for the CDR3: TGTGCCAGCAGTGAAGGGACAGAGAACACTGAAGCTTTCTTT. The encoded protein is CASSEGTENTEAFF.

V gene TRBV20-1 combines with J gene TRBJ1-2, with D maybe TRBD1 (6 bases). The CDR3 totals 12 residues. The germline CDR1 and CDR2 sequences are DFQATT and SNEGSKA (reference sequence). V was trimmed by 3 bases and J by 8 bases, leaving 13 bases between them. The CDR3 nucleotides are TGCAGTGCTAGTTCCGGGGACATGGGCTACACCTTC. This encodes CSASSGDMGYTF.

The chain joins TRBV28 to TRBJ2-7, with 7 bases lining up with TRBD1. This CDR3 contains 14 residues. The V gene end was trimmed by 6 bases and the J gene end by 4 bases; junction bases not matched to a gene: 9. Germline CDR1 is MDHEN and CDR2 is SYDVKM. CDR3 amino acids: CASSLPDRVYEQYF. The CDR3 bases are TGTGCCAGCAGCCTACCAGACAGGGTTTACGAGCAGTACTTC.